The rows below give T cell receptor beta chains drawn from one sample of a study of graft-versus-host responses after intestinal transplantation. Data came from immunoSEQ multiplex PCR; TCRdb stores just in-frame clones and leaves some out. Among about 94,000 clones listed, roughly 91% were seen once. What these receptors recognize is not known. This specimen consisted of unstimulated CD8+ T cells sorted from spleen or lymph node cells, obtained before intestinal transplant. The receptors were sampled from a human donor who received an intestinal transplant. Both conserved end residues are part of each CDR3. Fields, in order: clone size, V gene, D gene, J gene, CDR3 DNA, CDR3 protein. D genes are given only for firm matches. The size field is filled for only some rows; it gives once, few, many or a size class.

NA,TRBV27,NA,TRBJ2-7,TGTGCCAGCAGACAGGGAAGTTACGCCTACGAGCAGTACTTC,CASRQGSYAYEQYF
NA,TRBV7-9,NA,TRBJ2-2,TGTGCCAGCAGCTTAGTAGGTACCTCCCGGGCCGGGGAGCTGTTTTTT,CASSLVGTSRAGELFF
NA,TRBV27,NA,TRBJ1-1,TGTGCCAGCAGTTTAAACACAGGTGGGAACACTGAAGCTTTCTTT,CASSLNTGGNTEAFF
NA,TRBV5-8,NA,TRBJ1-1,TGTGCCAGCAGCTCGCGACAGAGTACCGAAGCTTTCTTT,CASSSRQSTEAFF
NA,TRBV27,NA,TRBJ2-7,TGTGCCAGCAGTTTAAGCCCCATGGCCTACGAGCAGTACTTC,CASSLSPMAYEQYF
NA,TRBV6-1,NA,TRBJ1-1,TGTGCCAGCAGTGAAGCCCTAAACACTGAAGCTTTCTTT,CASSEALNTEAFF
NA,TRBV9,TRBD2,TRBJ2-3,TGTGCCAGCAGCGTACGCGGGAGGGCCTTAGCCACTAGCACAGATACGCAGTATTTT,CASSVRGRALATSTDTQYF
NA,TRBV28,NA,TRBJ1-5,TGTGCCAGCAGCGCATTAGGCAATCAGCCCCAGCATTTT,CASSALGNQPQHF
NA,TRBV4-1,NA,TRBJ2-1,TGCGCCAGCAGCCAAGATCCAGGCTCCTACAATGAGCAGTTCTTC,CASSQDPGSYNEQFF
NA,TRBV6-1,TRBD1,TRBJ2-1,TGTGCCAGCACCCCGGGACAGGAGTTCTTC,CASTPGQEFF
NA,TRBV6-1,TRBD2,TRBJ2-7,TGTGCCAGCAGTGTCCCCAGGGAGGGCGAGCAGTACTTC,CASSVPREGEQYF
NA,TRBV28,TRBD1,TRBJ2-5,TGTGCCAGCAGTTTAGGGGACAGGGGGGGGGAGACCCAGTACTTC,CASSLGDRGGETQYF
NA,TRBV6-6,NA,TRBJ1-1,TGTGCCAGCAGTTCCCCCTATTTGCAAAACACTGAAGCTTTCTTT,CASSSPYLQNTEAFF
NA,TRBV12-5,NA,TRBJ1-5,TGTGCTAGTGGTTTGAATTCGGGGTATCAGCCCCAGCATTTT,CASGLNSGYQPQHF
NA,TRBV6-1,NA,TRBJ1-2,TGTGCCAGCAGTGAATTCCCCGGGACTTCGGGGTTTGGCTACACCTTC,CASSEFPGTSGFGYTF
NA,TRBV4-1,TRBD2,TRBJ2-3,TGCGCCAGCAGCCAGATACTAGCGGGAGGTTCTGATACGCAGTATTTT,CASSQILAGGSDTQYF
NA,TRBV7-9,NA,TRBJ2-5,TGTGCCAGCAGACCGCAACCAGGGATGGGTCAAGAGACCCAGTACTTC,CASRPQPGMGQETQYF
NA,TRBV4-1,TRBD2,TRBJ2-1,TGCGCCAGCAGCCAAGTCCACGGGACTACCTCCTACAATGAGCAGTTCTTC,CASSQVHGTTSYNEQFF
NA,TRBV7-9,NA,TRBJ2-7,TGTGCCAGCAGCTCTAGTAAGAACGAGCAGTACTTC,CASSSSKNEQYF
NA,TRBV19,TRBD2,TRBJ2-1,TGTGCCAGCGCCGTCGGACTAGCGGACAATGAGCAGTTCTTC,CASAVGLADNEQFF
NA,TRBV28,NA,TRBJ1-6,TGTGCCAGCAGTTTAATAGGCGGCGGCTATAATTCACCCCTCCACTTT,CASSLIGGGYNSPLHF
NA,TRBV15,NA,TRBJ2-3,TGTGCCACCAGCAAGACCTCGGGAGTCAGCACAGATACGCAGTATTTT,CATSKTSGVSTDTQYF
few,TRBV30,NA,TRBJ1-2,TGTGCCTGGAATTGGGACACGATCCCGAACTATGGCTACACCTTC,CAWNWDTIPNYGYTF
NA,TRBV4-2,NA,TRBJ2-3,TGTGCCAGCAGCCAAGGAGAAGGGGGACGGACAGATACGCAGTATTTT,CASSQGEGGRTDTQYF
once,TRBV27,NA,TRBJ1-1,TGTGCCAGCAGTTGGTCCGACAGTAACACTGAAGCTTTCTTT,CASSWSDSNTEAFF
NA,TRBV27,NA,TRBJ2-1,TGTGCCAGCAGCCCCACGAGCTCCTACAATGAGCAGTTCTTC,CASSPTSSYNEQFF
once,TRBV13,TRBD1,TRBJ1-2,TGTGCCAGCAGCTTAGGGGGGACAGAAGCTAACTATGGCTACACCTTC,CASSLGGTEANYGYTF
NA,TRBV6-1,NA,TRBJ1-5,TGTACCAGCAGTGAACTTTACAGGCATGGCAATCAGCCCCAGCATTTT,CTSSELYRHGNQPQHF
NA,TRBV30,TRBD2,TRBJ2-4,TGTGCCTGGAGTGTCTGGACTAGCGACCCCATTCAGTACTTC,CAWSVWTSDPIQYF
once,TRBV5-1,TRBD1,TRBJ1-1,TGCGCCAGCAGCTTCCGACAGGGCTCGAACACTGAAGCTTTCTTT,CASSFRQGSNTEAFF
NA,TRBV7-9,TRBD2,TRBJ2-1,TGTGCCAGCAGCGCCCGGAGGGCGGGAGCCTACAATGAGCAGTTCTTC,CASSARRAGAYNEQFF
NA,TRBV2,TRBD1,TRBJ1-5,TGTGCCAGCAGTGACCCGACAGGGAATCAGCCCCAGCATTTT,CASSDPTGNQPQHF
NA,TRBV12-1,NA,TRBJ1-3,TGTGCCAGCAGCTCATCCTCAACAGCCCTCTCTGGAAACACCATATATTTT,CASSSSSTALSGNTIYF
NA,TRBV5-5,NA,TRBJ2-7,TGTGCCAGCAGCCCCGGAATAGCGGATTCCTACGAGCAGTACTTC,CASSPGIADSYEQYF
NA,TRBV5-5,NA,TRBJ2-2,TGTGCCAGCAGCTTAATCAGGTGGGTTTGGACCGGGGAGCTGTTTTTT,CASSLIRWVWTGELFF